Only one count was recorded for the clone carrying this TCR beta chain. Its antigen is unidentified. This record comes from a study of T cell repertoires in cytomegalovirus infection. Study-level information: Recently identified HLA-C-restricted CMV epitopes and well-studied HLA-B-restricted CMV epitopes were used by the study. CMV infection plus the matching HLA type was flagged by public TCR beta signatures. Study-level results: The response measured ex vivo was dominated by TCR beta clonotypes (HLA-C-restricted and CMV-specific). Summed frequency of shared TCR beta families picked out CMV carriers who also had the relevant HLA.

MiXCR was run by TCRdb on the reads, yielding one entry per CDR3 protein. The sample has roughly 80,000 distinct CDR3 sequences, 20% to 30% seen once. Looked up from germline, CDR1 is DFQATT and CDR2 is SNEGSKA (reference sequence). With 4 bases removed from V and 2 bases from J, the gap between germline ends came to 15 bases. This CDR3 is built from 16 residues. The clonotype originates from a human donor in good health (CMV status not recorded). Some clones in this sample may be carry-over from other donors' samples. V and J are TRBV20-1 and TRBJ1-6, with D unclear. The sequencing here drew on CD8+ T cells from cultured PBMCs, taken from culture after CMV antigen stimulation. CDR3 residues: CSAIDRLLTYNSPLHF. DNA of the CDR3: TGCAGTGCTATCGATCGACTTCTCACCTATAATTCACCCCTCCACTTT.